A single sample gave rise to the 21 T cell receptor beta chains below, sequenced in a study of blood T cell repertoires in COVID-19. TCRdb keeps only in-frame clones here, not all; method: immunoSEQ multiplex PCR. The sample contains under 150,000 clones, more than 70% of which appear only once. What was sequenced was peripheral blood. The origin of the receptors is a woman between 65 and 79 years old who had recovered from COVID-19.

The J gene is TRBJ2-2, the V gene TRBV28; unclear D gene. The CDR3 runs to 14 residues. V shed 5 bases and J shed 0 bases, with 7 bases lying between them. Germline V lookup: CDR1 MDHEN, CDR2 SYDVKM. The DNA for the CDR3 is TGTGCCAGCAGTGACTTCACGAACACCGGGGAGCTGTTTTTT. Encoded protein: CASSDFTNTGELFF.

The CDR3 DNA follows: TGTGCCAGCAGCCGACTCTCCTACGAGCAGTACTTC. It specifies CASSRLSYEQYF. The chain employs TRBV11-2 and TRBJ2-7, with D hard to call. Per the germline V gene, CDR1 is SGHAT and CDR2 is FQNNGV. The CDR3 runs 12 residues. Deletions cut 5 bases from V and 0 bases from J, with 5 bases between.

The genes are TRBV28 and TRBJ2-7; weak D call: TRBD1 (5 bases). The CDR3 is made up of 12 amino acids. Germline V gives CDR1 MDHEN, CDR2 SYDVKM. V was shortened by 4 bases and J by 2 bases, with 6 bases between the two germline ends. The CDR3 sequence is CASSWGTYEQYF. CDR3 in DNA: TGTGCCAGCAGTTGGGGCACCTACGAGCAGTACTTC. The complete variable domain, with remaining parts taken from reference TRBV28 and TRBJ2-7, reads DVKVTQSSRYLVKRTGEKVFLECVQDMDHENMFWYRQDPGLGLRLIYFSYDVKMKEKGDIPEGYSVSREKKERFSLILESASTNQTSMYLCASSWGTYEQYFGPGTRLTVT.

The chain joins TRBV6-5 to TRBJ1-2; no definite D call. Trimming removed 0 bases from V and 4 bases from J, with 9 bases in between. The CDR3 extends over 14 amino acids. CDR1 is MNHEY and CDR2 is SVGAGI in the germline V gene. CDR3 sequence: CASSYSRSLYGYTF. The CDR3 DNA sequence: TGTGCCAGCAGTTACTCGAGATCCCTCTATGGCTACACCTTC.

The CDR3 loop reads CSAGRAATGELFF. Written as DNA, the CDR3 is TGCAGCGCCGGGAGGGCCGCCACCGGGGAGCTGTTTTTT. This chain uses TRBV29-1 with TRBJ2-2; TRBD2 agrees at 8 bases. The length of the CDR3 is 13 residues. Germline CDR1 is SQVTM and CDR2 is ANQGSEA. V lost 7 bases, J lost 4 bases, and 5 bases stayed unmatched.

This rearrangement joins TRBV9 to TRBJ1-2, with D possibly matching TRBD1 (5 bases). This CDR3 region has 14 residues. Germline CDR1 SGDLS, CDR2 YYNGEE. Deletions cut 1 base from V and 4 bases from J, with 11 bases between. As DNA, the CDR3 is TGTGCCAGCAGCGTACAGACCCAGGGCTATGGCTACACCTTC. Translated: CASSVQTQGYGYTF.

This clone has a handful of counts. This CDR3 reads CASSQEGQGYEQYF. As DNA, the CDR3 is TGTGCCAGCAGCCAAGAGGGACAGGGCTACGAGCAGTACTTC. The genes are TRBV4-2 and TRBJ2-7, with 9 nucleotides matching TRBD1. CDR3 length equals 14 residues. V lost 0 bases to trimming and J lost 3 bases; unmatched junction nucleotides: 0. In germline, CDR1 is LGHNA, CDR2 YNFKEQ.

The gene calls are TRBV18 and TRBJ1-1; D not certain. Between the trimmed V and J ends, which lost 10 bases and 6 bases, there was a span of 15 bases. The length of the CDR3 is 12 residues. The V gene's germline CDR1 is KGHSH and CDR2 LQKENI. CDR3 bases: TGTGCCATCAAATTGGTTGGAGCTGAAGCTTTCTTT. Its protein is CAIKLVGAEAFF.

This chain joins TRBV30 and TRBJ1-5; D uncertain. V gave up 0 bases and J gave up 5 bases, with 11 bases separating them. Germline-derived CDR1 and CDR2 are GTSNPN and SVGIG (reference sequence). The CDR3 runs 14 residues. The CDR3 nucleotides read TGTGCCTGGAGTGTAGACGGAGCCCATCAGCCCCAGCATTTT. It translates to CAWSVDGAHQPQHF. The complete variable domain, with remaining parts taken from reference TRBV30 and TRBJ1-5, reads SQTIHQWPATLVQPVGSPLSLECTVEGTSNPNLYWYRQAAGRGLQLLFYSVGIGQISSEVPQNLSASRPQDRQFILSSKKLLLSDSGFYLCAWSVDGAHQPQHFGDGTRLSIL.

This chain links TRBV2 with TRBJ2-3; possible D gene TRBD2, 5 bases. The ends were cut back, 5 bases at V and 0 bases at J, with 12 bases in the middle. CDR3 size: 15 residues. Germline CDR1 and CDR2: SNHLY and FYNNEI. CDR3 sequence (DNA): TGTGCCAGCAGTCTGAGCGGAACTAGCACAGATACGCAGTATTTT. Encoded protein: CASSLSGTSTDTQYF.

This clone appeared a single time. V and J are TRBV14 and TRBJ2-7, with a weak D call TRBD1 (6 bases). The CDR3 is 14 residues long. CDR1 and CDR2 from the germline V gene are SGHDN and FVKESK. The V gene lost 2 bases and the J gene lost 6 bases, with 14 bases spanning the gap. The CDR3 spells CASSQRMGASEQYF. The CDR3 bases are TGTGCCAGCAGCCAACGGATGGGGGCGAGCGAGCAGTACTTC.

V usage is TRBV30 and J usage is TRBJ1-4, with unresolved D. The ends were cut back, 0 bases at V and 4 bases at J, with 12 bases in the middle. Germline lookup yields CDR1 GTSNPN and CDR2 SVGIG (reference sequence). The CDR3 is made up of 15 amino acids. The CDR3 DNA is TGTGCCTGGAGTGTCGGGAGTGCCGATAATGAAAAACTGTTTTTT. Translation gives CAWSVGSADNEKLFF. The full variable domain, with the rest looked up from reference TRBV30 and TRBJ1-4, is SQTIHQWPATLVQPVGSPLSLECTVEGTSNPNLYWYRQAAGRGLQLLFYSVGIGQISSEVPQNLSASRPQDRQFILSSKKLLLSDSGFYLCAWSVGSADNEKLFFGSGTQLSVL.

This chain links TRBV6-5 with TRBJ1-2; possible D gene TRBD1, 5 bases. This CDR3 has 13 amino acids. Trimming left V 7 bases short and J 5 bases short, with 14 bases between. Germline V gene data show CDR1 as MNHEY and CDR2 as SVGAGI. The CDR3 loop is CASTAPGRYGYTF. The CDR3 DNA is TGTGCCAGCACCGCCCCAGGGAGGTATGGCTACACCTTC.

V gene TRBV19 combines with J gene TRBJ1-5; 10 positions match TRBD1. Germline assignment: CDR1 LNHDA and CDR2 SQIVND (reference sequence). V gave up 5 bases and J gave up 7 bases; unmatched junction bases: 11. The CDR3 sequence is 16 residues long. The CDR3 bases are TGTGCCAGTAGTCCGCACCTAGACAGGGGGCACCAGCCCCAGCATTTT. This translates into CASSPHLDRGHQPQHF.

This chain joins TRBV7-8 and TRBJ1-5; D remains unclear. Germline loops: CDR1 SGHVS, CDR2 FQNEAQ. The CDR3 totals 15 residues. The ends were cut back, 3 bases at V and 6 bases at J, with 15 bases in the middle. In DNA form, the CDR3 reads TGTGCCAGCAGCTTTAGTAGCGCCTGGGGTCAGCCCCAGCATTTT. Its translation: CASSFSSAWGQPQHF.

This clone showed up just once. The gene calls are TRBV5-4 and TRBJ2-3; D perhaps matches TRBD2 (6 bases). Trimming took 7 bases from V and 1 from J, leaving 19 bases between them. Germline loops: CDR1 SGHNT, CDR2 YYREEE (reference sequence). The CDR3 sequence is 16 residues long. The CDR3 DNA reads as TGTGCCAGCGGTCGGGGCGGGGACGGTCGCACAGATACGCAGTATTTT. This translates into CASGRGGDGRTDTQYF.

This sequence joins TRBV7-3 and TRBJ2-1; TRBD2 is a possible D gene (5 bases). The CDR3 has 18 amino acids. V lost 3 bases and J 2 bases, leaving 20 bases between the germline ends. Germline assignment: CDR1 SGHTA and CDR2 FQGTGA. The DNA of the CDR3 is TGTGCCAGCAGCTTGGAGGCTGTCAGGCCCCTAGCCTACAATGAGCAGTTCTTC. Translating gives CASSLEAVRPLAYNEQFF. Full variable domain (remainder filled in from reference TRBV7-3 and TRBJ2-1): GAGVSQTPSNKVTEKGKYVELRCDPISGHTALYWYRQSLGQGPEFLIYFQGTGAADDSGLPNDRFFAVRPEGSVSTLKIQRTERGDSAVYLCASSLEAVRPLAYNEQFFGPGTRLTVL.

The chain joins TRBV30 to TRBJ1-5; tentatively, D is TRBD1 (5 bases). Trimming pared 2 bases from V and 4 bases from J, leaving 9 bases between. The germline V gene encodes CDR1 GTSNPN and CDR2 SVGIG (reference sequence). The CDR3 extends over 13 amino acids. The CDR3 DNA follows: TGTGCCTGGAGTTTGAAGGGGAATCAGCCCCAGCATTTT. This translates into CAWSLKGNQPQHF.

The count of this clone is one. The V call is TRBV7-2, the J call TRBJ2-2; 9 bases are shared with TRBD2. The length of the CDR3 is 16 residues. The ends lost 4 bases at V and 5 bases at J; junction bases unmatched: 8. Germline V CDR1 and CDR2: SGHTA, FQGNSA. CDR3 in DNA: TGTGCCAGCAGCTCCCGACTAGCGGTCGGTACCGGGGAGCTGTTTTTT. Its protein product is CASSSRLAVGTGELFF.

This chain links TRBV7-2 with TRBJ1-6; 7 positions match TRBD1. The germline V gene has CDR1 SGHTA and CDR2 FQGNSA. Unmatched junction bases numbered 3, after V lost 5 bases and J lost 5 bases. This CDR3 has 14 residues. CDR3 DNA sequence: TGTGCCAGCAGCCCCAGGGGGGATAATTCACCCCTCCACTTT. Its translation: CASSPRGDNSPLHF.

This rearrangement joins TRBV5-4 to TRBJ1-2, with TRBD1 as a possible D gene (6 bases). V lost 4 bases and J lost 4, with 17 bases in between. The CDR3 has 15 residues. The V gene's germline CDR1 is SGHNT and CDR2 YYREEE (reference sequence). CDR3 amino acids: CASSERRAGAYGYTF. As DNA, the CDR3 is TGTGCCAGCAGCGAACGCAGGGCGGGGGCCTATGGCTACACCTTC.